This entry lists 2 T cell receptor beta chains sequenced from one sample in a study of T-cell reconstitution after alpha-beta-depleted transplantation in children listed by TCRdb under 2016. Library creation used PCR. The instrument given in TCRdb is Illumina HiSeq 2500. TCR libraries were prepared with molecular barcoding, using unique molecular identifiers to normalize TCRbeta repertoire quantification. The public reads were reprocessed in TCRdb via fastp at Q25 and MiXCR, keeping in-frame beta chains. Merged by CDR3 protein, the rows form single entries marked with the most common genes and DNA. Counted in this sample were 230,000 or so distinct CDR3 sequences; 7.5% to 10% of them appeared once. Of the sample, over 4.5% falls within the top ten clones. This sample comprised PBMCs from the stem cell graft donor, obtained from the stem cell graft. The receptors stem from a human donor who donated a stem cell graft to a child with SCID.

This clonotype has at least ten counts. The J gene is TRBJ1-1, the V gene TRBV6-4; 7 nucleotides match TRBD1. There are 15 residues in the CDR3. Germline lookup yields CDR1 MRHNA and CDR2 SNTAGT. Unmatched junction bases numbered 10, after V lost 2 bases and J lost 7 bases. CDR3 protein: CASSDLEDRVNEAFF. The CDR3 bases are TGTGCCAGCAGTGACCTAGAAGACAGGGTAAATGAAGCTTTCTTT.

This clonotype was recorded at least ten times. The chain's CDR3 is CASSFGPNTEAFF. DNA of the CDR3: TGTGCCAGCAGCTTTGGGCCGAACACTGAAGCTTTCTTT. The genes are TRBV14 and TRBJ1-1; D unresolved. Germline V gene sequence: CDR1 SGHDN, CDR2 FVKESK. V lost 5 bases to trimming and J lost 1 base, with 8 bases between them. The CDR3 is made up of 13 amino acids.